The rows below give T cell receptor beta chains drawn from one sample of a study of blood T cell repertoires in COVID-19. Clones were read by immunoSEQ multiplex PCR, and TCRdb kept only the in-frame ones, dropping some. The table lists 200,000 or so clones, roughly 85% of them singletons, with about a tenth in the top ten. Sequencing used PBMCs or T cells enriched from blood (not recorded which). The receptors originated from a man between 25 and 39 years old who had recovered from COVID-19. CDR3s include the opening cysteine and the closing phenylalanine or tryptophan. Fields, in order: D gene, clone size, J gene, V gene, CDR3 protein, CDR3 DNA. D genes are given only for firm matches. The size of a clone is reported for some rows only, either as once, few or many, or as a class for expanded clones.

D: .
size: .
J: TRBJ2-3
V: TRBV11-2
CDR3: CASSLQQGDTQYF
DNA: TGTGCCAGCAGCTTACAACAGGGAGATACGCAGTATTTT

D: .
size: .
J: TRBJ1-4
V: TRBV5-1
CDR3: CASSLGGVEEKLFF
DNA: TGCGCCAGCAGCTTGGGGGGGGTCGAGGAAAAACTGTTTTTT

D: .
size: .
J: TRBJ1-2
V: TRBV7-7
CDR3: CASSGMGRGFYGYTF
DNA: TGTGCTAGCAGCGGGATGGGCAGGGGATTCTATGGCTACACCTTC

D: .
size: .
J: TRBJ1-3
V: TRBV3-1/TRBV3-2
CDR3: CASSQDLISGNTIYF
DNA: TGTGCCAGCAGCCAAGATCTAATCTCTGGAAACACCATATATTTT

D: TRBD1
size: .
J: TRBJ2-3
V: TRBV5-4
CDR3: CASSFGGQSRDTQYF
DNA: TGTGCCAGCAGCTTTGGGGGACAGTCCAGGGATACGCAGTATTTT

D: TRBD1
size: .
J: TRBJ1-1
V: TRBV29-1
CDR3: CSGRQGFNTEAFF
DNA: TGCAGCGGACGACAGGGTTTCAACACTGAAGCTTTCTTT

D: .
size: .
J: TRBJ1-1
V: TRBV7-9
CDR3: CASRRGSSNTEAFF
DNA: TGTGCCAGCAGGCGAGGAAGTAGCAACACTGAAGCTTTCTTT

D: .
size: .
J: TRBJ2-7
V: TRBV30
CDR3: CAWSVQMGGSEQYF
DNA: TGTGCCTGGAGTGTACAAATGGGGGGTAGCGAGCAGTACTTC

D: TRBD1
size: .
J: TRBJ1-1
V: TRBV5-1
CDR3: CASSLEGQINTEAFF
DNA: TGCGCCAGCAGCTTGGAGGGACAGATAAACACTGAAGCTTTCTTT

D: TRBD1
size: .
J: TRBJ1-2
V: TRBV3-1/TRBV3-2
CDR3: CASSNRPGQVVGGYTF
DNA: TGTGCCAGCAGCAACCGGCCGGGACAGGTAGTGGGGGGCTACACCTTC

D: TRBD1
size: .
J: TRBJ1-5
V: TRBV6-5
CDR3: CASSFGQGQQPQHF
DNA: TGTGCCAGCAGTTTTGGACAGGGACAACAGCCCCAGCATTTT

D: TRBD1
size: .
J: TRBJ2-7
V: TRBV27
CDR3: CASSFWHTGTGSYEQYF
DNA: TGTGCCAGCAGTTTTTGGCACACCGGGACAGGGTCTTACGAGCAGTACTTC

D: TRBD1
size: .
J: TRBJ2-3
V: TRBV15
CDR3: CATSGDSYTDTQYF
DNA: TGTGCCACCAGCGGGGACAGTTACACAGATACGCAGTATTTT

D: .
size: .
J: TRBJ1-2
V: TRBV5-1
CDR3: CASSSGFVGGGGYGYTF
DNA: TGCGCCAGCAGCTCTGGCTTCGTAGGCGGGGGCGGCTATGGCTACACCTTC

D: .
size: .
J: TRBJ1-5
V: TRBV4-3
CDR3: CASSQEVEQPQHF
DNA: TGCGCCAGCAGCCAAGAGGTCGAGCAGCCCCAGCATTTT

D: TRBD1
size: .
J: TRBJ2-2
V: TRBV7-8
CDR3: CASSLGTGRPGELFF
DNA: TGTGCCAGCAGCTTGGGGACAGGGCGGCCCGGGGAGCTGTTTTTT

D: TRBD1
size: .
J: TRBJ1-2
V: TRBV5-5
CDR3: CASSRQGAYGYTF
DNA: TGTGCCAGCAGCCGACAGGGGGCGTACGGCTACACCTTC

D: .
size: .
J: TRBJ1-6
V: TRBV12-3/TRBV12-4
CDR3: CASSGAALSPLHF
DNA: TGTGCCAGCAGTGGGGCAGCGTTATCACCCCTCCACTTT

D: .
size: .
J: TRBJ1-1
V: TRBV29-1
CDR3: CSVGVTGKGTEAFF
DNA: TGCAGCGTTGGGGTTACAGGTAAAGGTACTGAAGCTTTCTTT

D: .
size: few
J: TRBJ2-7
V: TRBV7-2
CDR3: CASSLDNTYEQYF
DNA: TGTGCCAGCAGCTTAGACAACACCTACGAGCAGTACTTC

D: TRBD1
size: .
J: TRBJ2-7
V: TRBV7-2
CDR3: CASSFVRGQGEQYF
DNA: TGTGCCAGCAGCTTTGTCAGGGGGCAGGGGGAGCAGTACTTC

D: TRBD2
size: once
J: TRBJ2-3
V: TRBV28
CDR3: CASSPETSGSTDTQYF
DNA: TGTGCCAGCAGCCCAGAGACTAGCGGAAGCACAGATACGCAGTATTTT

D: TRBD2
size: once
J: TRBJ2-5
V: TRBV5-6
CDR3: CASSRASGGAWETQYF
DNA: TGTGCCAGCAGCCGGGCTAGCGGGGGGGCATGGGAGACCCAGTACTTC

D: TRBD1
size: .
J: TRBJ2-2
V: TRBV5-4
CDR3: CASSPPGTALTGELFF
DNA: TGTGCCAGCAGCCCCCCCGGGACAGCTTTGACCGGGGAGCTGTTTTTT

D: TRBD2
size: once
J: TRBJ2-1
V: TRBV5-1
CDR3: CASSLSLAGEIYNEQFF
DNA: TGCGCCAGCAGCCTCTCGCTAGCGGGAGAAATCTACAATGAGCAGTTCTTC

D: TRBD1
size: few
J: TRBJ1-4
V: TRBV18
CDR3: CASSSLTGWGEKLFF
DNA: TGTGCCAGCTCATCCTTGACAGGGTGGGGTGAAAAACTGTTTTTT